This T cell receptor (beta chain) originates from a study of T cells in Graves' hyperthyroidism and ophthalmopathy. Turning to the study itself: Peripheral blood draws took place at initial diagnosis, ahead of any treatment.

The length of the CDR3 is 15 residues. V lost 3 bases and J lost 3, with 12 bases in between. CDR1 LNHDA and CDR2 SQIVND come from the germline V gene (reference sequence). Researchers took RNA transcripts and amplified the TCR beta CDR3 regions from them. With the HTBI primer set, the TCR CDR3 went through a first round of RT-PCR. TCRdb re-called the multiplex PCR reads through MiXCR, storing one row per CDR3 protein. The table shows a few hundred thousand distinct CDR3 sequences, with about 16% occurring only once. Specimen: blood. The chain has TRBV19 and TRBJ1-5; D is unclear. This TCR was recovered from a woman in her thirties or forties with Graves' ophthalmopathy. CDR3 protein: CASSIWQVVNQPQHF. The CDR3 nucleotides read TGTGCCAGTAGTATTTGGCAGGTGGTCAATCAGCCCCAGCATTTT. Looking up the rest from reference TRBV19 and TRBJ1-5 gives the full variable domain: DGGITQSPKYLFRKEGQNVTLSCEQNLNHDAMYWYRQDPGQGLRLIYYSQIVNDFQKGDIAEGYSVSREKKESFPLTVTSAQKNPTAFYLCASSIWQVVNQPQHFGDGTRLSIL.